This note documents a single TCR beta chain sequence. The record originates from a study of blood T cell repertoires in COVID-19. On the study more broadly: T cells, B-cell-depleted T cells, or PBMCs supplied cDNA or gDNA.

This CDR3 has 15 amino acids. Unmatched junction bases numbered 7, after V lost 4 bases and J lost 4 bases. CDR1 is LNHDA and CDR2 is SQIVND in the germline V gene (reference sequence). The data were produced by immunoSEQ multiplex PCR, yet TCRdb's version contains in-frame clones alone and is incomplete. In the table there are over 15,000 clones, 80% of which are singletons. The source of this sequence is a man older than 75 with acute or convalescent COVID-19. The sample consisted of peripheral blood. The chain employs TRBV19 and TRBJ1-5; 7 bases map to TRBD1. The DNA for the CDR3 is TGTGCCAGTAGTAGGGGGACAGATCTGAATCAGCCCCAGCATTTT. The encoded protein is CASSRGTDLNQPQHF.